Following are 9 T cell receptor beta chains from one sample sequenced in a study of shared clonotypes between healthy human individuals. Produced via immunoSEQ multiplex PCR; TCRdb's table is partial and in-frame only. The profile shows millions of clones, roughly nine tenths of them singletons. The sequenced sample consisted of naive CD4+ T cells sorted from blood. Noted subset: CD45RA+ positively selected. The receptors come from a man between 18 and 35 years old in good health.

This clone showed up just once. This CDR3 reads CASSLDSGLQETQYF. CDR3 nucleotide sequence: TGTGCCAGCAGCTTAGACTCTGGGCTGCAAGAGACCCAGTACTTC. This rearrangement joins TRBV7-2 to TRBJ2-5; D ambiguous. CDR1 is SGHTA and CDR2 is FQGNSA in the germline V gene. Trimming stripped 1 base from V and 2 bases from J, with 11 bases between. The CDR3 has 15 amino acids.

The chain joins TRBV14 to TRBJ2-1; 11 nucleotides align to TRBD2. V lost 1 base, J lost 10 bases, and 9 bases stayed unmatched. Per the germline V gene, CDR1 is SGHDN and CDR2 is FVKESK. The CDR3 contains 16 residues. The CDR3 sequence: CASSQVAGLAGGEQFF. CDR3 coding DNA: TGTGCCAGCAGCCAAGTAGCGGGCCTAGCGGGAGGCGAGCAGTTCTTC.

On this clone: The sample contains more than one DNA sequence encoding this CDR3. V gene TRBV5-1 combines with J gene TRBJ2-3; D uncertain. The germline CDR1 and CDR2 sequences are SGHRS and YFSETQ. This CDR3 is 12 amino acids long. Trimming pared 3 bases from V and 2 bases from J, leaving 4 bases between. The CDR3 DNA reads TGCGCCAGCAGCTCAAACACAGATACGCAGTATTTT. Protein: CASSSNTDTQYF. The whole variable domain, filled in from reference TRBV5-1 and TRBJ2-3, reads KAGVTQTPRYLIKTRGQQVTLSCSPISGHRSVSWYQQTPGQGLQFLFEYFSETQRNKGNFPGRFSGRQFSNSRSEMNVSTLELGDSALYLCASSSNTDTQYFGPGTRLTVL.

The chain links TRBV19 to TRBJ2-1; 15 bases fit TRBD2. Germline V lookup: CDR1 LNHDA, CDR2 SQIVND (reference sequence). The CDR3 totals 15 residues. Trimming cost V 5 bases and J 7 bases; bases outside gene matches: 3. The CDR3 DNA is TGTGCCAGTAGTTCTGGGACTAGCGGGAGGAATGAGCAGTTCTTC. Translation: CASSSGTSGRNEQFF.

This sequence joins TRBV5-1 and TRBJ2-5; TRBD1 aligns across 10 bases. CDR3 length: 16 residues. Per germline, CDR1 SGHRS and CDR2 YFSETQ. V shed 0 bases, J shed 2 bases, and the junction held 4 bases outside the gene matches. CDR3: CASSLGRTGGQETQYF. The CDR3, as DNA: TGCGCCAGCAGCTTGGGCCGGACAGGGGGACAAGAGACCCAGTACTTC.

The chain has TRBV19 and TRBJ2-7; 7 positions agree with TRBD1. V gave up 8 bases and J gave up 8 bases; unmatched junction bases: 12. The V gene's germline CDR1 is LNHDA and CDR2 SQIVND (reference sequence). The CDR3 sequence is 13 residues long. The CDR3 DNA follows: TGTGCCAGTGAGGGGGACAGAAGGCAAAAGCAGTACTTC. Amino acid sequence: CASEGDRRQKQYF.

CDR3 loop: CASSFGLGVGGSTGELFF. CDR3 bases: TGTGCCAGCAGCTTCGGGCTGGGAGTGGGCGGATCGACCGGGGAGCTGTTTTTT. J is TRBJ2-2 and V is TRBV5-8; TRBD2 might be the D (5 bases). The CDR3 is 18 amino acids. Per the germline V gene, CDR1 is SGHTS and CDR2 is YDEGEE. Trimming took off 2 bases at V and 5 bases at J, with 22 bases between the two ends.

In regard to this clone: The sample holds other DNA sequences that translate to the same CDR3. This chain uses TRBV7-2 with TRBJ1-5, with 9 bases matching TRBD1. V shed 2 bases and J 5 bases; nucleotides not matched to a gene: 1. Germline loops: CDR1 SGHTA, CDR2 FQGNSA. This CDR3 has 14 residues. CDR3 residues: CASSLRQGDQPQHF. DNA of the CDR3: TGTGCCAGCAGCTTAAGACAGGGGGATCAGCCCCAGCATTTT.

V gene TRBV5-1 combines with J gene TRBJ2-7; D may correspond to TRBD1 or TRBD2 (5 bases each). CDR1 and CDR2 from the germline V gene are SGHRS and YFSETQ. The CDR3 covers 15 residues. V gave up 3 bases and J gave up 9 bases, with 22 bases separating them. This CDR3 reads CASSYSGTAPLGQYF. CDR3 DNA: TGCGCCAGCAGCTATTCCGGGACGGCCCCTCTCGGGCAGTACTTC.